This TCR beta chain is drawn from a study of Ad26.COV2.S vaccination and SARS-CoV-2 variants. Measured with immunoSEQ multiplex PCR; TCRdb has only the in-frame clones, and not every one. The repertoire holds 250,000 or so clones, with 87% as singletons. Germline CDR1 MGHDK, CDR2 SYGVNS. This CDR3 has 17 amino acids. Between the trimmed V and J ends, which lost 1 base and 0 bases, there was a span of 12 bases. Noted treatment: around 19 received Ad26.COV2.S at low or high dose, single or two shots; roughly 5 received placebo; per-sample allocation not given. Day 63 after the first vaccine or placebo injection was the time point for sampling. Study results and limitations: Participants given vaccine showed non-spike TCR breadth similar to that of placebo recipients. The analyses of TCR breadth and depth may have understated the size of total T cell responses.

This clone appeared a few times. Its antigen remains unknown. The chain employs TRBV25-1 and TRBJ2-2; D ambiguous. The clonotype comes from a person between 18 and 65 years old who received the Ad26.COV2.S COVID-19 vaccine or a placebo. The material was peripheral blood, obtained in a trial of Ad26.COV2.S vaccine versus placebo. This chain's CDR3 is CASSESVALANTGELFF. The CDR3 DNA is TGTGCCAGCAGTGAATCCGTCGCGCTAGCGAACACCGGGGAGCTGTTTTTT.